The 14 T cell receptor beta chains given below trace back to one sample, sequenced in a study of T cell changes during pregnancy in multiple sclerosis. The repertoire was sequenced with immunoSEQ multiplex PCR; TCRdb's copy has only in-frame clones and lacks some. The sample lists some 46,000 clones, 90% to 95% occurring once. This sample comprised peripheral blood, obtained in the third trimester of pregnancy. Source of these receptors: a female donor with multiple sclerosis, enrolled in a pregnancy study.

This chain links TRBV15 with TRBJ1-5; D remains ambiguous. V dropped 5 bases and J dropped 1 base, with 9 bases sitting between them. Germline-derived CDR1 and CDR2 are LNHNV and YYDKDF (reference sequence). The CDR3 is 14 residues long. CDR3 region: CATSRGLSNQPQHF. The CDR3 DNA reads TGTGCCACCAGCCGCGGATTGAGCAATCAGCCCCAGCATTTT.

CDR3 coding DNA: TGCGCCAGCAGCCCCGCTAGAGAAGGCAATGAGCAGTTCTTC. This sequence encodes CASSPAREGNEQFF. This chain links TRBV5-1 with TRBJ2-1; no clear D. The V gene's germline CDR1 is SGHRS and CDR2 YFSETQ. V lost 4 bases and J lost 6, with 14 bases in between. This CDR3 comprises 14 residues.

V is TRBV7-9 and J is TRBJ1-4, with D maybe TRBD1 (5 bases). The CDR3 sequence is 14 residues long. CDR1 and CDR2 from the germline V gene are SEHNR and FQNEAQ (reference sequence). V was cut by 6 bases and J by 12 bases, with 20 bases left in between. DNA for the CDR3: TGTGCCAGCAGTTCGGACGGGGGGGGGACGGAACTGTTTTTT. Translated, it gives CASSSDGGGTELFF.

The chain has TRBV10-3 and TRBJ1-2; D not certain. Trimming took 3 bases from V and 5 from J, leaving 13 bases between them. The CDR3 sequence is 14 residues long. Germline CDR1 and CDR2: ENHRY and SYGVKD. The DNA for the CDR3 is TGTGCCATCAGTGACGGAACCGACTTATATGGCTACACCTTC. Translated: CAISDGTDLYGYTF.

J is TRBJ2-1 and V is TRBV28; possibly TRBD2 for D (5 bases). Germline loops: CDR1 MDHEN, CDR2 SYDVKM. This CDR3 is 13 amino acids long. V was clipped by 0 bases and J by 7 bases, with 7 bases between them. The CDR3 loop reads CASSLWDFNEQFF. In DNA form, the CDR3 reads TGTGCCAGCAGTTTATGGGACTTTAATGAGCAGTTCTTC.

The rearrangement joins TRBV10-1 to TRBJ2-2, with D tentatively TRBD2 (6 bases). From germline, CDR1 is WNHNN and CDR2 SYGVQD (reference sequence). This CDR3 is 17 amino acids long. The V end was cut by 2 bases, the J end by 7 bases, with 20 bases between. The CDR3 here is CASSEPGRLVSSGELFF. The CDR3 region has the DNA TGCGCCAGCAGTGAGCCCGGAAGACTAGTTTCGAGCGGGGAGCTGTTTTTT.

V is TRBV7-6 and J is TRBJ2-7; 7 bases fit TRBD1. Unmatched junction bases numbered 5, after V lost 4 bases and J lost 2 bases. The germline V gene encodes CDR1 SGHVS and CDR2 FNYEAQ. The CDR3 runs 14 residues. CDR3 DNA: TGTGCCAGCAGCTCCCGGGACAGCCCCTACGAGCAGTACTTC. It yields the protein CASSSRDSPYEQYF.

The CDR3 DNA is TGTGCCAGCAGCCAAGTAGGGGACAGGGGTAGAGAGACCCAGTACTTC. Protein product: CASSQVGDRGRETQYF. This sequence joins TRBV14 and TRBJ2-5; 10 bases fit TRBD1. The CDR3 spans 16 residues. Germline values: CDR1 SGHDN, CDR2 FVKESK. J lost 4 bases, V lost 1 base, and 6 bases had no gene match.

J is TRBJ2-7 and V is TRBV6-1, with D perhaps TRBD2 (6 bases). This CDR3 is built from 14 residues. V was trimmed by 3 bases and J by 7 bases, leaving 16 bases between them. In germline, CDR1 is MNHNS, CDR2 SASEGT. The CDR3: CASSETRTGLEQYF. The CDR3 DNA is TGTGCCAGCAGTGAGACGAGAACAGGACTAGAGCAGTACTTC.

This rearrangement joins TRBV19 to TRBJ2-3; D might be TRBD1 (6 bases). Germline values: CDR1 LNHDA, CDR2 SQIVND (reference sequence). The CDR3 is 15 amino acids. The ends were cut back, 7 bases at V and 2 bases at J, with 16 bases in the middle. This CDR3 is CASKPGAVNTDTQYF. The CDR3 nucleotides are TGTGCCAGTAAACCAGGGGCCGTCAACACAGATACGCAGTATTTT.

This clone was seen just once. This rearrangement joins TRBV7-6 to TRBJ2-7; TRBD2 might be the D (6 bases). Germline V gene data show CDR1 as SGHVS and CDR2 as FNYEAQ. V lost 5 bases and J lost 0, with 20 bases in between. The CDR3 extends over 17 amino acids. CDR3 sequence: CASSTLAGTATSYEQYF. DNA of the CDR3: TGTGCCAGCAGCACCTTGGCCGGGACTGCGACCTCCTACGAGCAGTACTTC.

The rearrangement joins TRBV7-2 to TRBJ1-5; D call uncertain. The CDR3 totals 14 residues. CDR1 is SGHTA, CDR2 FQGNSA, per germline. Trimming pared 2 bases from V and 5 bases from J, leaving 10 bases between. The CDR3 sequence: CASSLLGRDQPQHF. In DNA, the CDR3 is TGTGCCAGCAGCTTATTGGGGAGGGATCAGCCCCAGCATTTT.

V gene TRBV5-6 combines with J gene TRBJ2-3, with 7 bases aligning to TRBD1. The CDR3 loop spans 16 amino acids. The germline CDR1 and CDR2 sequences are SGHDT and YYEEEE. The J segment lost 0 bases and the V segment lost 4 bases, leaving 8 bases of the junction unmatched. CDR3 nucleotides: TGTGCCAGCAGCCCCCCAGGGGGACCTAGCACAGATACGCAGTATTTT. It encodes CASSPPGGPSTDTQYF.

This clone was seen just once. The CDR3 DNA is TGCGCCAGCAGCTTTCATTTAGCGGGAGACTCCTACGAGCAGTACTTC. Translation gives CASSFHLAGDSYEQYF. This chain links TRBV5-1 with TRBJ2-7; 9 bases are shared with TRBD2. The V gene end was trimmed by 2 bases and the J gene end by 0 bases; junction bases not matched to a gene: 6. Germline CDR1 SGHRS, CDR2 YFSETQ. The CDR3 consists of 16 residues.